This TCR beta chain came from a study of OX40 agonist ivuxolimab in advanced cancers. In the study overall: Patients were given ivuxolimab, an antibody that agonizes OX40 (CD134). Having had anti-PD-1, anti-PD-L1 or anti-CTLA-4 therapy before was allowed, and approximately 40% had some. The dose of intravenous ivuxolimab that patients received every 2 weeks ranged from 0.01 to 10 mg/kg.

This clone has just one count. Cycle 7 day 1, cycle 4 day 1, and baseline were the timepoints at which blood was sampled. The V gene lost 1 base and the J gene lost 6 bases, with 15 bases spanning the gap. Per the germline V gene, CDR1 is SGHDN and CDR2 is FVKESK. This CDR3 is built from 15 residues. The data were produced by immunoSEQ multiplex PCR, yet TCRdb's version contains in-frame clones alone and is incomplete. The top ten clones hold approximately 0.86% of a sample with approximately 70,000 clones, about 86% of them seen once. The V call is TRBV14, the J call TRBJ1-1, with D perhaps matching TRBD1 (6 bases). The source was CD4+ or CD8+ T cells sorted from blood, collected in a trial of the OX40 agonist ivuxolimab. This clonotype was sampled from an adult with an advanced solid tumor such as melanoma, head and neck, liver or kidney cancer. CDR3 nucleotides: TGTGCCAGCAGCCAAGCCGGGGGGGGCAACTCTGAAGCTTTCTTT. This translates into CASSQAGGGNSEAFF.